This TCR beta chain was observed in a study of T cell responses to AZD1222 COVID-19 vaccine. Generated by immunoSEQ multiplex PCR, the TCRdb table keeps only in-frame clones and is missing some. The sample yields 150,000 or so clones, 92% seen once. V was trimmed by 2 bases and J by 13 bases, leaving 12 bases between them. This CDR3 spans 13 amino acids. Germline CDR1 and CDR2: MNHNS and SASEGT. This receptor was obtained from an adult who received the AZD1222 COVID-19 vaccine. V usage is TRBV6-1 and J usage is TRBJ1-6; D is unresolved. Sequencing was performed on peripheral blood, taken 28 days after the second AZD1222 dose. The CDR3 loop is CASSESGQQPLHF. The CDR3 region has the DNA TGTGCCAGCAGTGAATCAGGCCAACAGCCCCTCCACTTT.